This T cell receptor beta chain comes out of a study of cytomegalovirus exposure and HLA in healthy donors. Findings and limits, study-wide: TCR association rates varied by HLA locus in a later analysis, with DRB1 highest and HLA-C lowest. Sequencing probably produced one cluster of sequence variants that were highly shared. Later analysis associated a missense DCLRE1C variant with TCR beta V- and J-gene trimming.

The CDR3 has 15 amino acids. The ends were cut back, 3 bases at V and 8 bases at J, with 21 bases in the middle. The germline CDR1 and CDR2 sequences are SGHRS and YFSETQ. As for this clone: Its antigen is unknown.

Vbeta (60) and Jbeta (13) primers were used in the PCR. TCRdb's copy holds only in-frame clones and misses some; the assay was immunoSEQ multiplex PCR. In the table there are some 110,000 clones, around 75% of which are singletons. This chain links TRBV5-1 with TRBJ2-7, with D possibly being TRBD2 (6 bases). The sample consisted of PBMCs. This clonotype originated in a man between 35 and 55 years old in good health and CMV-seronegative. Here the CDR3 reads CASSSPGLGARQQYF. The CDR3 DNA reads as TGCGCCAGCAGCTCACCGGGACTTGGAGCTCGTCAGCAGTACTTC.